Reported below is one T cell receptor (beta chain). The data were obtained in a study of blood T cell repertoires in COVID-19. The CDR3 is 14 amino acids. Deletions cut 3 bases from V and 7 bases from J, with 10 bases between. CDR1 is LNHDA and CDR2 is SQIVND in the germline V gene (reference sequence). Authors' data handling: Reference gene primers were amplified, and this amplification served to estimate nucleated cell counts. Data came from immunoSEQ multiplex PCR; TCRdb stores just in-frame clones and leaves some out. The D gene and trimming were derived from the DNA, and the V and J assignments and clone size from that table. The sample records 45,000 to 60,000 clones, around 92% being singletons.

Sequenced sample: peripheral blood. This sequence joins TRBV19 and TRBJ1-6; possible D gene TRBD1, 5 bases. The origin of this receptor is a human donor in a cohort sampled during active COVID-19. CDR3: CASSIMDKNSPLHF. The CDR3 region has the DNA TGTGCCAGTAGTATTATGGACAAAAATTCACCCCTCCACTTT. The whole variable domain, remainder taken from reference TRBV19 and TRBJ1-6, is DGGITQSPKYLFRKEGQNVTLSCEQNLNHDAMYWYRQDPGQGLRLIYYSQIVNDFQKGDIAEGYSVSREKKESFPLTVTSAQKNPTAFYLCASSIMDKNSPLHFGNGTRLTVT.